This T cell receptor beta chain was identified during a study of T cell repertoires in cytomegalovirus infection. Study-level information: Public signatures in TCR beta pointed to CMV infection and matching HLA type.

This clonotype was seen many times. The antigen remains unidentified. The study's findings and limits: Clonotypes of TCR beta that were HLA-C-restricted and CMV-specific dominated the ex vivo response. CMV carriers having the relevant HLA were flagged by cumulative public TCR beta family frequency.

The CDR3 has 15 amino acids. V shed 5 bases, J shed 7 bases, and the junction held 7 bases outside the gene matches. Germline CDR1 SGHTA, CDR2 FQGNSA. Via MiXCR, TCRdb re-called the reads, giving one row per CDR3 protein. This sample has around 440,000 distinct CDR3 sequences, with 11% found just once. The receptor's source is a human donor in good health (CMV status not recorded). Some clones in this sample may be carry-over from other donors' samples. The source material was PBMCs. The chain combines TRBV7-2 with TRBJ1-6; 8 positions match TRBD1. CDR3 loop: CASSPPGGRNSPLHF. CDR3 nucleotides: TGTGCCAGCAGCCCACCAGGGGGCCGGAATTCACCCCTCCACTTT.